This record concerns one T cell receptor (beta chain) sequence. This CDR3 region has 13 residues. V lost 9 bases to trimming and J lost 5 bases; unmatched junction nucleotides: 9. Germline V gene data show CDR1 as KGHSH and CDR2 as LQKENI. This entry comes from a study of blood T cell repertoires in COVID-19. Study processing details: For nucleated cells, counts were estimated from reference gene primer amplification. Data came from immunoSEQ multiplex PCR; TCRdb stores just in-frame clones and leaves some out. V and J calls and clone size follow that table, whereas D and trimming were derived from the DNA. This sample has some 150,000 clones, with under 85% found just once.

This clonotype was obtained from a woman older than 75 in a cohort sampled during active or convalescent COVID-19. The specimen was peripheral blood. V is TRBV18 and J is TRBJ2-5; 7 bases map to TRBD2. The DNA for the CDR3 is TGTGCCAGTTCGGGGGGACGTTCGGAGACCCAGTACTTC. This gives the protein CASSGGRSETQYF. Looking up the rest from reference TRBV18 and TRBJ2-5 gives the full variable domain: NAGVMQNPRHLVRRRGQEARLRCSPMKGHSHVYWYRQLPEEGLKFMVYLQKENIIDESGMPKERFSAEFPKEGPSILRIQQVVRGDSAAYFCASSGGRSETQYFGPGTRLLVL.